This T cell receptor beta chain was found in a study of CD8+ T cells in alopecia areata (dated by TCRdb to the late 2010s). Notes on the research overall: Treated patients were enrolled in an open-label pilot trial of oral tofacitinib at 5 to 10 mg twice daily for moderate-to-severe alopecia areata. immunoSEQ multiplex PCR using 35 Vbeta forward primers and 13 Jbeta reverse primers was used to amplify TCRbeta CDR3 regions. In both human patients and the C3H/HeJ mouse model, the study applied high-throughput TCRbeta sequencing to look at T cell clonal expansion in alopecia areata. Biopsies were taken from tofacitinib-treated patients at baseline and again at 4 and 24 weeks into treatment, and several of those patients also had a later scalp biopsy. Patients received tofacitinib for 6 to 18 months and were then followed off drug for 6 months to check for delayed response and recurrence. Scalp clonality was compared across normal scalp (n=4), patchy alopecia areata scalp (n=8), and alopecia totalis/universalis scalp (n=8). RNA was obtained with the PAXgene miRNA kit for fixed scalp, the miRNeasy kit for PBMCs, and the RNeasy kit for mouse skin. On the human side, TCRbeta sequencing was run on scalp tissue and on sorted CD4+ and CD8+ peripheral blood T cells from healthy controls and from alopecia areata patients with either patchy or totalis/universalis disease.

What the research found in general, with its limitations: Resident alphabeta T cells in normal human skin are also sequenced, complicating scalp TCR repertoire analysis, unlike mouse skin dominated by gammadelta T cells. Higher clonality and more expanded CD8+ clones were observed in lesional scalp than in normal scalp, particularly in alopecia totalis/universalis, a finding suggestive of antigenic drive. Shared TCR sequences between patients were less evident than in mice, which may be partly attributable to HLA diversity in the patient population.

Sequences SQVTM (CDR1) and ANQGSEA (CDR2) are obtained from the germline V gene. From cysteine to phenylalanine, the CDR3 is 13 amino acids long. Only CDR3 DNA remains: 39 bases, in frame from the first base. Trimming removed 4 bases from V and 5 bases from J; the gene matches leave 6 bases unexplained. This clone was seen a handful of times. Its antigen is still unknown. There are no base qualities to consult, and no much larger clone falls within one base. The library came from the immunoSEQ multiplex PCR assay. For TCR sequencing, RNA was extracted from every sample and reverse transcribed into cDNA to serve as template. SuperScript III was used for first-strand cDNA synthesis, primed with a 2:1 mix of oligo-dT and random hexamers. A synthetic immune receptor repertoire was used to measure amplification bias, and any remaining bias was corrected computationally. The authors processed their data as follows. Raw reads were preprocessed to remove errors, and CDR3 was defined according to IMGT conventions as the region from the conserved cysteine to phenylalanine. Clonality was calculated as 1 minus Shannon entropy normalized by log2 of the number of productive unique TCRs. Whether each scalp clone was CD4 or CD8 was inferred by checking scalp TCRbeta sequences against the CD4 and CD8 repertoires from sorted blood. The table was pulled from immuneACCESS by TCRdb, which kept in-frame rearrangements only. Such tables lose some clones; where checked, under half of the loss comes from unresolved V genes, and the rest has no known cause. Clone size and the V and J calls come from that table; the DNA yielded D and trimming. The sample contains about 91,000 clones, about 45% of them found a single time. 0.75% to 0.8% of the sample belongs to the ten largest clones.

Peripheral blood and lesional scalp punch biopsies were obtained from patients with alopecia areata. PBMCs were separated by density centrifugation and stained for CD3, CD4 and CD8, after which CD4+ and CD8+ T cells were sorted on a FACSAria. Source material: CD4+ T cells sorted from blood. Recombination connected TRBV29-1 to TRBJ2-5; 8 of the junction bases match TRBD2. The receptor comes from a human donor with alopecia areata. The CDR3 region: CSVVTSGGETQYF. The DNA sequence is TGCAGCGTTGTCACTAGCGGTGGGGAGACCCAGTACTTC.